One and the same sample provided the 8 T cell receptor beta chains below, sequenced in a study of T cells in women clearing cervical HPV infection. Measured with immunoSEQ multiplex PCR; TCRdb has only the in-frame clones, and not every one. The sample includes more than 40,000 clones. The sequenced sample consisted of blood buffy coat. The receptors come from a woman aged 18 to 75 with a cervical HPV16 infection that either progressed to CIN3+ or cleared (not recorded which).

As to this clone: The DNA ends 3 residues before the CDR3 does, and the rest of the CDR3 is filled in from the germline J gene. The chain combines TRBV19 with TRBJ2-3; 7 nucleotides align to TRBD1. The CDR3 has 14 amino acids. CDR1 and CDR2 (germline): LNHDA, SQIVND (reference sequence). The junction had 6 bases not matched to a gene; V was cut back by 5 bases and J by 4 bases. This CDR3 reads CASSDYRGADTQYF. The part of the CDR3 DNA that was read is TGTGCCAGTAGTGACTACAGGGGAGCAGATACG.

A remark on this clone: A read error may produce the germline difference seen at one junction end. The CDR3 end falls 3 residues outside the read, so it is completed with the germline J gene. Other DNA sequences from this sample encode an identical CDR3 as well. The J gene is TRBJ1-3, the V gene TRBV19; D is ambiguous. The CDR3 is 16 residues long. CDR1 LNHDA and CDR2 SQIVND come from the germline V gene (reference sequence). CDR3 residues: CASSHRQGPAGNTIYF. CDR3 bases read: TGTGCCAGTAGCCATCGACAAGGGCCAGCTGGAAACACG.

Concerning this clone itself: The read ends 3 residues shy of where the CDR3 ends; the end is completed using the germline J gene. The same CDR3 is also encoded by other DNA sequences in this sample. This chain uses TRBV6-4 with TRBJ1-1, with a weak D call TRBD1 (6 bases). Trimming removed 7 bases at V and 7 bases at J, with 16 bases between. The CDR3 extends over 13 amino acids. Looked up from germline, CDR1 is MRHNA and CDR2 is SNTAGT. The sequenced part of the CDR3 DNA is TGTGCCAGCAACAACGAGGGGGTAATTGAA. This sequence encodes CASNNEGVIE. The complete CDR3 protein is CASNNEGVIEAFF.

CDR3 residues: CASSQAAGESTDTQYF. The DNA read from the CDR3 is TGTGCCAGCAGCCAGGCAGCGGGGGAAAGCACAGATACG. J is TRBJ2-3 and V is TRBV4-2; TRBD2 matches 8 bases. Read data end 3 residues before the CDR3 end; the end is taken from the germline J gene. The junction had 5 bases not matched to a gene; V was cut back by 3 bases and J by 0 bases. The length of the CDR3 is 16 residues. Germline CDR1 reads LGHNA; CDR2 reads YNFKEQ.

Comments on this clone: Coverage ceases 3 residues before the CDR3 finishes, and the germline J gene fills in the end. The chain is built from TRBV12-3 or TRBV12-4 and TRBJ2-7; TRBD1 is a possible D gene (5 bases). V was pared by 6 bases and J by 6 bases, with 12 bases between. This CDR3 comprises 12 residues. The sequenced part of the CDR3 DNA is TGTGCCAGCAGAACGACAGCTCGCGAG. It codes for CASRTTARE. In full, the CDR3 is CASRTTAREQYF.

Concerning this clone itself: The read is 3 residues too short to cover the CDR3 end, so that end is filled in from the germline J gene. This chain connects TRBV7-9 to TRBJ1-6; no clear D. The CDR3 extends over 12 amino acids. The V gene lost 8 bases and the J gene lost 12 bases, with 14 bases spanning the gap. Per the germline V gene, CDR1 is SEHNR and CDR2 is FQNEAQ (reference sequence). The DNA read from the CDR3 is TGTGCCAGCCGAAACCCACGGGGACCC. Protein: CASRNPRGP. The whole CDR3 sequence is CASRNPRGPLHF.

With regard to this clone: The read gets to within 3 residues of the CDR3 end, and the germline J gene fills in the rest. The chain joins TRBV30 to TRBJ2-4, with D possibly TRBD2 on 7 matching bases. The CDR3 extends over 13 amino acids. The germline CDR1 and CDR2 sequences are GTSNPN and SVGIG (reference sequence). CDR3 DNA, as far as it was read: TGTGCCTGGGAAGGGGGGGGGCTCGATGGT. Its translation: CAWEGGGLDG. Given in full, the CDR3 is CAWEGGGLDGQYF.

In the case of this clone: The CDR3 end falls 3 residues outside the read, so it is completed with the germline J gene. The V call is TRBV29-1, the J call TRBJ2-5; D ambiguous. The CDR3 has 11 residues. V lost 6 bases, J lost 6 bases, and 11 bases lay in between. CDR1 is SQVTM, CDR2 ANQGSEA, per germline. The CDR3 loop is CSVVVAKTQYF. The sequenced part of the CDR3 DNA is TGCAGCGTAGTTGTAGCCAAGACC.